This TCR beta chain was observed in a study of T cells in Graves' hyperthyroidism and ophthalmopathy. Patients aged 18 to 65 had newly diagnosed hyperthyroidism lasting under 2 months. Diagnoses used clinical symptoms, serum thyroxine and TRAb, thyroid ultrasound and orbital computed tomography. The sample of blood was obtained at first hyperthyroidism diagnosis (before any ophthalmopathy symptoms). This clonotype was picked up many times. The CDR3 covers 15 residues. CDR1 MGHRA and CDR2 YSYEKL come from the germline V gene. V was clipped by 2 bases and J by 8 bases; unmatched bases: 8. It was RNA transcripts that yielded the amplified TCR beta CDR3 regions. With the HTBI primer set, the TCR CDR3 went through a first round of RT-PCR. MiXCR, run by TCRdb on the multiplex PCR reads, gives a single entry per CDR3 protein. The sample records a few hundred thousand distinct CDR3 sequences, roughly 15% being singletons.

V usage is TRBV4-1 and J usage is TRBJ2-7, with TRBD2 matching 11 bases. This clonotype was obtained from a woman between 45 and 60 years old with Graves' hyperthyroidism that later progressed to Graves' ophthalmopathy. Material for sequencing was blood. This CDR3 is CASSQSGTSGNQQYF. The DNA of the CDR3 is TGCGCCAGCAGCCAATCCGGGACTAGCGGCAATCAGCAGTACTTC.